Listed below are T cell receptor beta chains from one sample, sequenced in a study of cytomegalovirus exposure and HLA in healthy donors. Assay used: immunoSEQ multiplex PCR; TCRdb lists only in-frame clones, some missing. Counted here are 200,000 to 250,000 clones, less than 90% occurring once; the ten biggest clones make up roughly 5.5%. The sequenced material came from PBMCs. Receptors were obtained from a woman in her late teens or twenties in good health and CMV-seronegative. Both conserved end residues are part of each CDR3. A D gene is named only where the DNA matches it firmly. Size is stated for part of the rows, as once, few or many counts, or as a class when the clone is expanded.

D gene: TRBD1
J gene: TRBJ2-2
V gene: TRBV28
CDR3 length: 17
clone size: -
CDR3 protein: CASSGRVDRVGTGELFF
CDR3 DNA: TGTGCCAGCAGTGGTAGGGTTGACAGGGTAGGAACCGGGGAGCTGTTTTTT

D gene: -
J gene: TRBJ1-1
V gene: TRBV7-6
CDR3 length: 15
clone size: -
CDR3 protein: CASTRAGHMNTEAFF
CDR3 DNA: TGTGCCAGCACCCGCGCAGGTCACATGAACACTGAAGCTTTCTTT

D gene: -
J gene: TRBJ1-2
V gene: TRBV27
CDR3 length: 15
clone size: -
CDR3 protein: CASRRDRYLTDGYTF
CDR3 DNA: TGTGCCAGCAGGCGGGACCGATATTTGACTGATGGCTACACCTTC

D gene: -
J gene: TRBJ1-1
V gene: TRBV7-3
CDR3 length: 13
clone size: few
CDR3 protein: CASSFSGNTEAFF
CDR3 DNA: TGTGCCAGCAGCTTTTCAGGGAACACTGAAGCTTTCTTT

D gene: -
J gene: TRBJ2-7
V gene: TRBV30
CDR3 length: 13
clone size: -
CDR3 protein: CASARGSGSEQYF
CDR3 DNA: TGTGCCTCCGCCCGAGGGTCGGGATCCGAGCAGTACTTC

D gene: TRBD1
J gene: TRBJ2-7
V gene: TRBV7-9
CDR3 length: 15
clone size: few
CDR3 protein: CASSFTGTGSYEQYF
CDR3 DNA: TGTGCCAGCAGCTTCACCGGGACAGGCTCCTACGAGCAGTACTTC

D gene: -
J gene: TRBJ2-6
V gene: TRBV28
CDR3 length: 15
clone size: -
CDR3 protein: CASSPRYSGANVLTF
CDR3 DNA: TGTGCCAGCAGTCCTCGGTATTCTGGGGCCAACGTCCTGACTTTC

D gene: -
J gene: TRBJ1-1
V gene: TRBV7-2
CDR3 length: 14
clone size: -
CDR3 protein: CASSRQTRNTEAFF
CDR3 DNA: TGTGCCAGCAGCAGGCAGACCAGGAACACTGAAGCTTTCTTT

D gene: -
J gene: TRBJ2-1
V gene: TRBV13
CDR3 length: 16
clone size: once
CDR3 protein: CASSRPDTKNRYEQFF
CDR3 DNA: TGTGCCAGCAGCCGCCCCGATACGAAGAACAGGTATGAGCAGTTCTTC

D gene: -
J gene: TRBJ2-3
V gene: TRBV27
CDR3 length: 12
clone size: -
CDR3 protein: CASSFSTDTQYF
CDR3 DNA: TGTGCCAGCAGTTTTAGCACAGATACGCAGTATTTT

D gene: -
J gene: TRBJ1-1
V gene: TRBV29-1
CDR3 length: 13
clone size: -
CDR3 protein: CSVEQEMNTEAFF
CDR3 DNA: TGCAGCGTTGAGCAGGAAATGAACACTGAAGCTTTCTTT

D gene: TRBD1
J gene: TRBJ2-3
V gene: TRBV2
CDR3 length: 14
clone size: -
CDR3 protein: CASSEQGATDTQYF
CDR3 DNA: TGTGCCAGCAGTGAACAGGGGGCCACAGATACGCAGTATTTT

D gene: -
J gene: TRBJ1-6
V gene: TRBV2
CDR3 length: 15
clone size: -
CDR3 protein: CASTDDGAYNSPLHF
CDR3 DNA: TGTGCCAGCACCGATGACGGAGCGTATAATTCACCCCTCCACTTT

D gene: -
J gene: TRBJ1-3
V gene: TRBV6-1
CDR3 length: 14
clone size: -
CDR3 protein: CASSLRGEGNTIYF
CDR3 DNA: TGTGCCAGCAGTCTGAGGGGGGAGGGAAACACCATATATTTT

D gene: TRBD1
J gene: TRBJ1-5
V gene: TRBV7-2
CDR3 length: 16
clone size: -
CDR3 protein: CASSFGGTGGGQPQHF
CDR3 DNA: TGTGCCAGCAGCTTTGGTGGGACAGGGGGCGGTCAGCCCCAGCATTTT

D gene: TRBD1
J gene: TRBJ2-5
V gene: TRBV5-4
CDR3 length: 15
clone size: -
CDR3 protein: CASSSPRDRQETQYF
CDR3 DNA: TGTGCCAGCAGCAGCCCCCGGGACAGGCAAGAGACCCAGTACTTC

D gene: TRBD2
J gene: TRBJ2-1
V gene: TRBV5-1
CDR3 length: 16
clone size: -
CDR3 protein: CASSLPGTSGINEQFF
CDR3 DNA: TGCGCCAGCAGCTTGCCCGGGACTAGCGGGATCAATGAGCAGTTCTTC

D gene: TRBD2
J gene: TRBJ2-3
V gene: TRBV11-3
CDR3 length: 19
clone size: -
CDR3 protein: CASSLGVLRGGVGTDTQYF
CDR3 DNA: TGTGCCAGCAGCTTAGGAGTTTTGCGGGGGGGCGTGGGCACAGATACGCAGTATTTT

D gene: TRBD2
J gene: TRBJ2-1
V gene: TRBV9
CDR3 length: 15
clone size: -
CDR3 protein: CASSSRAGGVNEQFF
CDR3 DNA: TGTGCCAGCAGCTCCCGAGCGGGGGGCGTCAATGAGCAGTTCTTC

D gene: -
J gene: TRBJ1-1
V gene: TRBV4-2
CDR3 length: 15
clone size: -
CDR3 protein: CASSQEAYLNTEAFF
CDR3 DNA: TGTGCCAGCAGCCAAGAGGCATACCTGAACACTGAAGCTTTCTTT

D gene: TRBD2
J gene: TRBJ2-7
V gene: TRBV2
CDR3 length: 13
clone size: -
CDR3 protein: CASRLAEAYEQYF
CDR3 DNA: TGTGCCAGCAGGCTAGCGGAGGCCTACGAGCAGTACTTC

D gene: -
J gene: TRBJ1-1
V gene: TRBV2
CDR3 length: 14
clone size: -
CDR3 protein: CASFRTARRTEAFF
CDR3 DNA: TGTGCCAGCTTCCGGACGGCACGAAGGACTGAAGCTTTCTTT

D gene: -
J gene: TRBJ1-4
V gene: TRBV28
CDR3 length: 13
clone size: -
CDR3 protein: CASLGRGFEKLFF
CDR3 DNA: TGTGCCAGCCTGGGGCGAGGGTTCGAAAAACTGTTTTTT

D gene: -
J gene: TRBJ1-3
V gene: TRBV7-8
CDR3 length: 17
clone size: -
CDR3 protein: CASSLSQGLISGNTIYF
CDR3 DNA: TGTGCCAGCAGCTTATCTCAGGGGTTAATCTCTGGAAACACCATATATTTT

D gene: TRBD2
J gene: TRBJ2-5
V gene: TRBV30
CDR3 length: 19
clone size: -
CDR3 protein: CAWSVGGTSGSELQETQYF
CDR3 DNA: TGTGCCTGGAGTGTAGGGGGGACTAGCGGGAGTGAGCTCCAAGAGACCCAGTACTTC

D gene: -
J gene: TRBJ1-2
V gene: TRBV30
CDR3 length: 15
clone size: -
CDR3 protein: CAWSVPPTGHPGYTF
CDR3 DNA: TGTGCCTGGAGTGTACCCCCCACAGGCCATCCGGGCTACACCTTC

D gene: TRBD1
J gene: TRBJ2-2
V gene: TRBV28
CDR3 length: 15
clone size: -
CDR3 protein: CASSPGDRETGELFF
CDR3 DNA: TGTGCCAGCAGTCCCGGGGACAGGGAGACCGGGGAGCTGTTTTTT

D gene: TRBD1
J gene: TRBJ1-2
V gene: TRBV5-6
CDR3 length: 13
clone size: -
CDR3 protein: CASSSDRGPGYTF
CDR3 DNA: TGTGCCAGCAGCTCAGACAGGGGGCCCGGCTACACCTTC

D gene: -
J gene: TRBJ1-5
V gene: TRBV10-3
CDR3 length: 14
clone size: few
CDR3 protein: CAISESGINQPQHF
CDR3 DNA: TGTGCCATCAGTGAGTCTGGAATCAATCAGCCCCAGCATTTT

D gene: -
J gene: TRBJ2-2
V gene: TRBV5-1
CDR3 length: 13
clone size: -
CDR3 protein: CASINANTGELFF
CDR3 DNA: TGCGCCAGCATAAACGCGAACACCGGGGAGCTGTTTTTT

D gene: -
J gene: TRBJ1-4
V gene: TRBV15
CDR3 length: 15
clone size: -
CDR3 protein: CATSRDQQPNEKLFF
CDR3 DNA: TGTGCCACCAGCAGAGATCAACAGCCTAATGAAAAACTGTTTTTT

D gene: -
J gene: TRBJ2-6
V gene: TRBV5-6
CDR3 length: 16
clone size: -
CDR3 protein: CASSPGPGGGANVLTF
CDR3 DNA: TGTGCCAGCAGCCCGGGACCCGGCGGAGGGGCCAACGTCCTGACTTTC

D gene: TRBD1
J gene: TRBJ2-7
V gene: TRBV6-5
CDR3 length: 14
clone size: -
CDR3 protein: CASSLGQGSYEQYF
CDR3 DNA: TGTGCCAGCAGTTTAGGACAGGGCTCCTACGAGCAGTACTTC

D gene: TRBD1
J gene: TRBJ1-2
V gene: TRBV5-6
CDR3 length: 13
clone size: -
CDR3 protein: CASSSDRAYGYTF
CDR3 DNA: TGTGCCAGCAGCTCCGACAGGGCCTATGGCTACACCTTC

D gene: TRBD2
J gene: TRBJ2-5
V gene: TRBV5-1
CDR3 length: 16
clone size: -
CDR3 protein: CASSLQGSGAQETQYF
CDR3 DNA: TGCGCCAGCAGCTTGCAGGGTAGCGGGGCTCAAGAGACCCAGTACTTC

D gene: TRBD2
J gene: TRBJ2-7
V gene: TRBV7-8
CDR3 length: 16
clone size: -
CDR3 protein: CASSSGGTSGAYEQYF
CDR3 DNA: TGTGCCAGCAGCTCTGGGGGGACTAGCGGTGCCTACGAGCAGTACTTC

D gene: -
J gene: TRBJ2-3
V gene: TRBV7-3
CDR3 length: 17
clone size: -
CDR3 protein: CASSLNQQSYFTDTQYF
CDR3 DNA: TGTGCCAGCAGCCTCAACCAACAGTCTTACTTCACAGATACGCAGTATTTT

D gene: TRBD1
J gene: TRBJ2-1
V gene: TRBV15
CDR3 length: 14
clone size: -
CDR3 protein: CATWGRGRGNEQFF
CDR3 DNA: TGTGCCACGTGGGGCAGGGGGCGAGGGAATGAGCAGTTCTTC

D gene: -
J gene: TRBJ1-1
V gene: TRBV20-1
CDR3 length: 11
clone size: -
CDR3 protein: CSARVEDEAFF
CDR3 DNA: TGCAGTGCTAGAGTAGAGGATGAAGCTTTCTTT

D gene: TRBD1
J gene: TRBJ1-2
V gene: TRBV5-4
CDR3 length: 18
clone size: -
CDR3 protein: CASRAAAFRGHIGYGYTF
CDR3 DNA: TGTGCGAGCAGGGCAGCTGCCTTCAGGGGGCACATAGGCTATGGCTACACCTTC

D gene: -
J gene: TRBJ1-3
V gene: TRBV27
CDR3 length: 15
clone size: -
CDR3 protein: CASSLGSASGNTIYF
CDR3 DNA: TGTGCCAGCAGTTTGGGCAGCGCCTCTGGAAACACCATATATTTT

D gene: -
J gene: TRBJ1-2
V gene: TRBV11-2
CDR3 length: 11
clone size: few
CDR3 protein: CASSLESGYTF
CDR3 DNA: TGTGCCAGCAGCTTAGAGAGTGGCTACACCTTC

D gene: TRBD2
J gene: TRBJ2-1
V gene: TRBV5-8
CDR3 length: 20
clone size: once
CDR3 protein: CASRLSLLAGRLVSYNEQFF
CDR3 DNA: TGTGCCAGCAGACTTAGTCTACTAGCGGGGCGCCTAGTATCCTACAATGAGCAGTTCTTC

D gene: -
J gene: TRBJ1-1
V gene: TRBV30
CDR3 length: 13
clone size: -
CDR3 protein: CAWSVQNPGGAFF
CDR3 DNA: TGTGCCTGGAGTGTCCAGAATCCGGGCGGAGCTTTCTTT

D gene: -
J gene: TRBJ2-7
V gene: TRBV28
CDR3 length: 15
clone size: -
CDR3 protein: CASSTQRVGFGEQYF
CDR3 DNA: TGTGCCAGCAGTACCCAGAGAGTAGGGTTCGGCGAGCAGTACTTC

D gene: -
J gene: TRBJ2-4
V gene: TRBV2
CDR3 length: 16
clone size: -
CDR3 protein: CASSGLGALAKNIQYF
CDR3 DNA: TGTGCCAGCAGCGGTCTTGGGGCTCTTGCGAAAAACATTCAGTACTTC

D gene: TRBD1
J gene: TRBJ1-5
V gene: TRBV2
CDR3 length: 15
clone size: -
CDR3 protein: CASSLQGGRDQPQHF
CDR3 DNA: TGTGCCAGCAGTCTTCAGGGGGGTCGTGATCAGCCCCAGCATTTT

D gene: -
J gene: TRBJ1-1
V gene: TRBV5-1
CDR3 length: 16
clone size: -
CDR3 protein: CASSLVGARANTEAFF
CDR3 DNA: TGCGCCAGCAGCCTAGTCGGCGCCAGGGCAAACACTGAAGCTTTCTTT

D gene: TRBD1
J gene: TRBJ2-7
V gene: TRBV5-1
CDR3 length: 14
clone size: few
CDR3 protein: CASSSGQGTYEQYF
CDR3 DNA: TGCGCCAGCAGCTCCGGACAGGGGACCTACGAGCAGTACTTC

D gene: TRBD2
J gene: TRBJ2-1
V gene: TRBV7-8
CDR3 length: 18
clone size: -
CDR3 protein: CASSLEGYAGEVNNEQFF
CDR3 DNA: TGTGCCAGCAGCTTAGAGGGGTACGCGGGAGAGGTCAACAATGAGCAGTTCTTC